The 19 T cell receptor beta chains reported below all come from one sample, sequenced in a study of CD8+CD57+ T cells in acquired aplastic anemia. An expansion of CD8+CD57+ cells by flow cytometry had been shown in patients chosen for sequencing. Genomic DNA, serving as template, underwent TCR beta VDJ and CDR3 profiling. TCRdb itself ran the reads through MiXCR, one entry per CDR3 protein. The data show more than 250,000 distinct CDR3 sequences, 65% to 90% seen once. Sequenced sample: sorted CD4+, CD8+, or CD8+CD57+ T cells (not recorded which) from PBMCs. All receptors derive from a human donor with aplastic anemia.

The chain couples TRBV7-8 to TRBJ2-5; TRBD1 is a possible D gene (6 bases). From germline, CDR1 is SGHVS and CDR2 FQNEAQ. V was trimmed by 5 bases and J by 3 bases, leaving 13 bases between them. The CDR3 has 14 amino acids. In nucleotides, the CDR3 is TGTGCCAGCAGCCAGAACGGACAGAAAGAGACCCAGTACTTC. The encoded protein is CASSQNGQKETQYF.

The gene calls are TRBV6-4 and TRBJ2-3; 7 nucleotides match TRBD1. The V segment lost 8 bases and the J segment 0 bases; nucleotides outside the gene matches: 5. The CDR3 spans 14 residues. The germline CDR1 and CDR2 sequences are MRHNA and SNTAGT. The CDR3 nucleotides read TGTGCCAGCGCGGACAGGCTTAGCACAGATACGCAGTATTTT. It is translated as CASADRLSTDTQYF.

In the case of this clonotype: This is likely a read error, given that the CDR3 carries no conserved phenylalanine or tryptophan at its end. The chain combines TRBV7-3 with TRBJ2-1; D possibly corresponds to TRBD2 (6 bases). The CDR3 loop spans 16 amino acids. From germline, CDR1 is SGHTA and CDR2 FQGTGA. Trimming left V 2 bases short and J 11 bases short, with 22 bases between. CDR3 residues: CASSLQNGRKENQQFL. The CDR3, as DNA: TGTGCCAGCAGCTTACAAAACGGGAGAAAAGAGAACCAGCAGTTCCTC.

A note on this clonotype: This is likely a read error, given that the CDR3 carries no conserved phenylalanine or tryptophan at its end. The DNA is omitted, as the CDR3 cannot be located on it reliably, and the CDR3 follows TCRdb's listing. V usage is TRBV7-6 and J usage is TRBJ2-5; TRBD1, the table's D call, was not compared with the DNA. The CDR3 extends over 13 residues, inclusive of both ends. CDR1 is SGHVS, CDR2 FNYEAQ, per germline. The CDR3 is CASNPGTGGTPHH.

This clonotype has at least ten counts. For the CDR3, the DNA is TGTGCCAGCAACCTTGACAGGGTCTATGGCTACACCTTC. This encodes CASNLDRVYGYTF. The gene calls are TRBV9 and TRBJ1-2; 7 nucleotides match TRBD1. This CDR3 has 13 amino acids. V was clipped by 6 bases and J by 4 bases; unmatched bases: 6. CDR1 and CDR2 from the germline V gene are SGDLS and YYNGEE.

In regard to this clonotype: One end of the junction varies from germline; a read error may be responsible. This rearrangement joins TRBV9 to TRBJ1-5; D gene uncertain. This CDR3 spans 15 amino acids. The germline V gene has CDR1 SGDLS and CDR2 YYNGEE. This CDR3 is CASGVAGNIQYFQHF. The CDR3, as DNA: TGTGCCAGCGGCGTAGCTGGGAACATTCAGTACTTCCAGCATTTT. The complete variable domain, with remaining parts taken from reference TRBV9 and TRBJ1-5, reads DSGVTQTPKHLITATGQRVTLRCSPRSGDLSVYWYQQSLDQGLQFLIQYYNGEERAKGNILERFSAQQFPDLHSELNLSSLELGDSALYFCASGVAGNIQYFQHFGDGTRLSIL.

The genes are TRBV7-3 and TRBJ2-7; D possibly corresponds to TRBD1 (5 bases). Germline V gene sequence: CDR1 SGHTA, CDR2 FQGTGA. The CDR3 has 16 residues. The germline V and J ends were trimmed by 8 bases and 1 base, with 21 bases remaining between them. In DNA, the CDR3 is TGTGCCAGCTCAAGACAGACCAACGCCCTTTCCTACGAGCAGTACGTC. As protein: CASSRQTNALSYEQYV.

This chain connects TRBV2 to TRBJ2-7; D call uncertain. The V gene lost 7 bases and the J gene lost 3 bases, with 10 bases spanning the gap. This CDR3 contains 12 residues. In germline, CDR1 is SNHLY, CDR2 FYNNEI. The CDR3: CASTRDVYEQYF. The DNA of the CDR3 is TGTGCCAGCACTAGAGACGTCTACGAGCAGTACTTC.

To note about this clonotype: One end of the junction fails to match germline, which may point to a read error. This rearrangement joins TRBV7-2 to TRBJ1-1, with D unresolved. Germline V gene lookup returns CDR1 SGHTA and CDR2 FQGNSA. This CDR3 region has 15 residues. CDR3 in amino acids: CASSLELTGNTEDFF. DNA for the CDR3: TGTGCCAGCAGCTTAGAGCTGACTGGGAATACTGAAGATTTCTTT.

This chain uses TRBV7-3 with TRBJ2-2; TRBD2 matches 9 bases. Trimming at V came to 6 bases and at J to 10 bases, leaving 18 bases not matched to a gene. CDR1 is SGHTA and CDR2 is FQGTGA in the germline V gene. The CDR3 length is 17 residues. The chain's CDR3 is CASSSSGTWGETQELFF. CDR3 coding DNA: TGTGCCAGCAGTTCTAGCGGGACTTGGGGAGAGACCCAGGAGCTGTTTTTT.

The CDR3 region is CASSGIAQNQPQHF. Here the CDR3 DNA reads TGTGCCAGCAGTGGGATTGCTCAAAATCAGCCCCAGCATTTT. The chain links TRBV25-1 to TRBJ1-5; unclear D gene. The germline V gene has CDR1 MGHDK and CDR2 SYGVNS. This CDR3 contains 14 residues. Trimming pared 4 bases from V and 4 bases from J, leaving 11 bases between. The full variable domain, in which reference TRBV25-1 and TRBJ1-5 provide the parts outside the CDR3, is EADIYQTPRYLVIGTGKKITLECSQTMGHDKMYWYQQDPGMELHLIHYSYGVNSTEKGDLSSESTVSRIRTEHFPLTLESARPSHTSQYLCASSGIAQNQPQHFGDGTRLSIL.

This chain links TRBV9 with TRBJ2-5; tentatively, D is TRBD1 (6 bases). Trimming pared 5 bases from V and 12 bases from J, leaving 26 bases between. The CDR3 consists of 15 residues. In germline, CDR1 is SGDLS, CDR2 YYNGEE. This chain's CDR3 is CASSSAGNREDTEYF. CDR3 nucleotide sequence: TGTGCCAGCAGTTCAGCCGGGAACAGGGAAGACACCGAGTACTTC.

The CDR3 here is CASSYSDREALPLHF. The CDR3 DNA reads TGTGCCAGCAGCTACTCGGACAGGGAGGCGTTGCCCCTCCACTTT. The J gene is TRBJ1-6, the V gene TRBV7-9; 8 bases match TRBD1. Germline loops: CDR1 SEHNR, CDR2 FQNEAQ (reference sequence). With 4 bases clipped from V and 13 bases from J, the junction kept 12 bases outside the gene matches. The length of the CDR3 is 15 residues. Variable domain in full (rest from reference TRBV7-9 and TRBJ1-6): DTGVSQNPRHKITKRGQNVTFRCDPISEHNRLYWYRQTLGQGPEFLTYFQNEAQLEKSRLLSDRFSAERPKGSFSTLEIQRTEQGDSAMYLCASSYSDREALPLHFGNGTRLTVT.

CDR3 DNA sequence: TGTGCCAGCAGCTTAGCGGGAGGTCCGAACCTGGCCGAGCAGTACGTC. This sequence encodes CASSLAGGPNLAEQYV. V gene TRBV11-2 combines with J gene TRBJ2-7; 7 bases align to TRBD2. The CDR3 covers 16 residues. From germline, CDR1 is SGHAT and CDR2 FQNNGV. With 1 base clipped from V and 6 bases from J, the junction kept 12 bases outside the gene matches.

Concerning this clonotype itself: The limits of the CDR3 on the DNA are not certain, so only TCRdb's listed CDR3 is given. The chain links TRBV9 to TRBJ2-3; no DNA check was done on the table's D call, TRBD2. With termini counted, the CDR3 has 14 amino acids. Germline CDR1 is SGDLS and CDR2 is YYNGEE. CDR3: CASSVGGGSAETHF.

The gene calls are TRBV7-9 and TRBJ1-1; perhaps TRBD1 as D (6 bases). Trimming pared 3 bases from V and 8 bases from J, leaving 25 bases between. The CDR3 extends over 17 amino acids. The germline V gene encodes CDR1 SEHNR and CDR2 FQNEAQ (reference sequence). The DNA of the CDR3 is TGTGCCAGCAGCTTTCAAAGAAGCGGGGGGGGCGATGAGGAAGCTTTCTTT. It encodes CASSFQRSGGGDEEAFF.

This sequence joins TRBV7-8 and TRBJ2-1; 8 positions match TRBD2. In germline, CDR1 is SGHVS, CDR2 FQNEAQ. V shed 3 bases and J 8 bases; nucleotides not matched to a gene: 12. CDR3 length: 16 residues. The CDR3 DNA sequence: TGTGCCAGCAGCTTTCCAAGAGGCGGGGGGACGGATGAGCAGTTCTTC. This encodes CASSFPRGGGTDEQFF.

As regards this clonotype: This CDR3 fails to terminate in the conserved phenylalanine or tryptophan, so it likely reflects a read error. The limits of the CDR3 on the DNA are not certain, so only TCRdb's listed CDR3 is given. The gene calls are TRBV2 and TRBJ1-1; the table assigns TRBD1, which was not confirmed against the DNA. CDR1 is SNHLY, CDR2 FYNNEI, per germline. 11 amino acids form the CDR3, both terminal residues included. CDR3 sequence reads: CASGDGGTATH.

The chain links TRBV7-9 to TRBJ2-7; maybe TRBD1 (6 bases). Germline-derived CDR1 and CDR2 are SEHNR and FQNEAQ (reference sequence). The CDR3 is 18 residues long. Trimming took 4 bases from V and 2 from J, leaving 24 bases between them. The CDR3 sequence: CASSSNPDWTAPPYEQYV. The CDR3 region has the DNA TGTGCCAGCAGCTCTAACCCAGATTGGACAGCCCCCCCCTACGAGCAGTACGTC.